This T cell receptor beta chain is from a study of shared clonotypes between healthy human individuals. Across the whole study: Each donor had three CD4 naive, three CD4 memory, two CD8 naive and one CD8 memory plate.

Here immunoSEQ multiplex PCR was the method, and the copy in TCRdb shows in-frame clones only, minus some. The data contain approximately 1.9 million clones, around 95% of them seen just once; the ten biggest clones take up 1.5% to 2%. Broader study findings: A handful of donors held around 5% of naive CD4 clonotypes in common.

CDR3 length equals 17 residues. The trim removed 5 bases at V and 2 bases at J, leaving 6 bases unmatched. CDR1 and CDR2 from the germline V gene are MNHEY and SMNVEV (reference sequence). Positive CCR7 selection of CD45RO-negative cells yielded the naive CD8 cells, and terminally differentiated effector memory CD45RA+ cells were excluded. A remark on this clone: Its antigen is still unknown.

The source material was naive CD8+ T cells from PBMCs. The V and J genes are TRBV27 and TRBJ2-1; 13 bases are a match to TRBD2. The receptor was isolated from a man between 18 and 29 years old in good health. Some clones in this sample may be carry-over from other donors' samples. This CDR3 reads CASSGDGTSGTYNEQFF. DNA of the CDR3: TGTGCCAGCAGTGGGGACGGGACTAGCGGGACCTACAATGAGCAGTTCTTC.